This T cell receptor (beta chain) is from a study of technical replicates of blood from a few donors. The protocol was immunoSEQ multiplex PCR, while the TCRdb copy is restricted to in-frame clones and leaves out a portion. Among almost 70,000 clones listed, 85% to 95% were seen once. Losses at the gene ends were 4 bases for V and 1 base for J; bases not matched to a gene: 6. From germline, CDR1 is MNHNS and CDR2 SASEGT. The CDR3 covers 16 residues. The sequencing sample was made of T cells isolated from PBMCs. The rearrangement uses TRBV6-1 and TRBJ2-5; TRBD1 aligns across 10 bases. This TCR derives from a human donor in good health. The CDR3 DNA follows: TGTGCCAGCAGTGTATGGGACAGGGGTATCCAAGAGACCCAGTACTTC. It is translated as CASSVWDRGIQETQYF.